The clone carrying this T cell receptor beta chain was counted ten times or more. The antigen is unknown. The sample belongs to a study of neurological immune-mediated disorders. Findings and caveats of the study: When grouped phylogenetically, the repertoires of 18 of the 34 multiple sclerosis patients fell together in one related-CDR3 cluster, which is a possible signature.

One entry per CDR3 protein results from TCRdb running MiXCR on the 5' RACE reads. The sample carries approximately 84,000 distinct CDR3 sequences, about 4.3% recorded once. The sample's time point: longitudinal time-point 3. The specimen sequenced was PBMCs. The TCR was taken from a woman aged 60-70 years with multiple sclerosis.

This chain's CDR3 is CASSTYEPRVNEQFF. CDR3 nucleotide sequence: TGTGCCAGCAGTACATACGAGCCCAGGGTGAATGAGCAGTTCTTC. V usage is TRBV6-5 and J usage is TRBJ2-1; TRBD1 might be the D (5 bases). CDR3 length equals 15 residues. Looked up from germline, CDR1 is MNHEY and CDR2 is SVGAGI. Deletions cut 5 bases from V and 7 bases from J, with 18 bases between.